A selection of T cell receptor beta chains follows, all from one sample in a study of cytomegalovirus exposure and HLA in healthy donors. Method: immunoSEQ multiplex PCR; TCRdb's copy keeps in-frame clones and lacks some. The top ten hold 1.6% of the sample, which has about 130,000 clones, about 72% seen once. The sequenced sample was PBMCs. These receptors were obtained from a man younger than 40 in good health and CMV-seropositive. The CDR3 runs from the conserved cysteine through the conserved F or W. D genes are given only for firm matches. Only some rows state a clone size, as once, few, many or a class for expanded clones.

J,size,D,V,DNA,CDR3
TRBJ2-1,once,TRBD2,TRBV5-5,TGTGCCAGCGGGACTAGCGGCTACCCTTCCTACAATGAGCAGTTCTTC,CASGTSGYPSYNEQFF
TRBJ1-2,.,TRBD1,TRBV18,TGTGCCAGCTCACCCTCCGGGACAGACTATGGCTACACCTTC,CASSPSGTDYGYTF
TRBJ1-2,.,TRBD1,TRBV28,TGTGCCAGCAGTTTAAAAGGGGGACAGGGGCTTGGAGGCTACACCTTC,CASSLKGGQGLGGYTF
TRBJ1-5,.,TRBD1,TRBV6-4,TGTGCCAGCAGTGTGGAGACAGGGAGCAATCAGCCCCAGCATTTT,CASSVETGSNQPQHF
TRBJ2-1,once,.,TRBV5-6,TGTGCCAGCAGCTTGGGCCGGGTGGTCAATGAGCAGTTCTTC,CASSLGRVVNEQFF
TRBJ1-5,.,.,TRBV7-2,TGTGCCAGCAGTTTTACTCGAACAGGGAACCAGCCCCAGCATTTT,CASSFTRTGNQPQHF
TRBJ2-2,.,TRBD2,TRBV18,TGTGCCAGCTCACCACTAGCGGGAGGTAACACCGGGGAGCTGTTTTTT,CASSPLAGGNTGELFF
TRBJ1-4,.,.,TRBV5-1,TGCGCCAGCAGTAGGGGAACCATCGCAACTAATGAAAAACTGTTTTTT,CASSRGTIATNEKLFF
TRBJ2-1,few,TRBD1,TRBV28,TGTGCCAGCAGTTCATCCCGGGACAGGGGGTGGCGGAAAAACAATGAGCAGTTCTTC,CASSSSRDRGWRKNNEQFF
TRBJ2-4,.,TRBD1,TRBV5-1,TGCGCCAGCAGCTCAGGGGGCCTCCAGGACATTCAGTACTTC,CASSSGGLQDIQYF
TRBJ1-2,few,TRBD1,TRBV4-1,TGCGCCAGCAGCCATCCCAACAGGGGACTTCCTCTACACTATGGCTACACCTTC,CASSHPNRGLPLHYGYTF
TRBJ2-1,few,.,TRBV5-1,TGCGCCAGCAGCTTGGCCGCTCCTACCTCCTACAATGAGCAGTTCTTC,CASSLAAPTSYNEQFF
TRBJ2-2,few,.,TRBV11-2,TGTGCCAGCAGCCCGTATTTCGGGGAGCTGTTTTTT,CASSPYFGELFF
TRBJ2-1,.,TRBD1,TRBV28,TGTGCCAGCAGACCAGGGGGCTCCTACAATGAGCAGTTCTTC,CASRPGGSYNEQFF
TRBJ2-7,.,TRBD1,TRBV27,TGTGCCAGCAGTTTAGGACAGGGCAGATTGCCGTTCTTC,CASSLGQGRLPFF
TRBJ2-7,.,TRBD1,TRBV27,TGTGCCAGCAGTTTATCGCCCCAGGGGGCCTACGAGCAGTACTTC,CASSLSPQGAYEQYF
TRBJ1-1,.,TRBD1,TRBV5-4,TGTGCCAGCAGCCGGGACAGTTTGAACACTGAAGCTTTCTTT,CASSRDSLNTEAFF
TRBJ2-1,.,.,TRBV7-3,TGTGCCAGCAGCTTAAGGGGTAGCGGATACAATGAGCAGTTCTTC,CASSLRGSGYNEQFF
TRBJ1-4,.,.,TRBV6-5,TGTGCCAGCAGTTTACAGGGTACTAATGAAAAACTGTTTTTT,CASSLQGTNEKLFF
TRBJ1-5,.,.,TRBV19,TGTGCCAGCCTGGATCCAGGAGGTTTGTTTCAGCCCCAGCATTTT,CASLDPGGLFQPQHF
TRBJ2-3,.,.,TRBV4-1,TGCGCCAGCAGCCCCATGCGACTAGATATCTACACAGATACGCAGTATTTT,CASSPMRLDIYTDTQYF
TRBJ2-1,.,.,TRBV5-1,TGCGCCAGCAGCTCAGGGCAGGTCTACAATGAGCAGTTCTTC,CASSSGQVYNEQFF
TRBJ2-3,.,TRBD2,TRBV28,TGTGCCAGCAGTCGACTAGCGGGGGCAAACACAGATACGCAGTATTTT,CASSRLAGANTDTQYF
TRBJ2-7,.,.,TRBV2,TGTGCCAGCAGTGAAGCCCTTCCTCAGGGGAACTCCTACGAGCAGTACTTC,CASSEALPQGNSYEQYF
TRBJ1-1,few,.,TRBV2,TGTGCCAGCGTGGCGGGTGGGGGCTTAAATGAAGCTTTCTTT,CASVAGGGLNEAFF
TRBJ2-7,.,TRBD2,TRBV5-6,TGTGCCAGCAGACGAAACCCCAGCGGGAGGCTCTACGAGCAGTACTTC,CASRRNPSGRLYEQYF
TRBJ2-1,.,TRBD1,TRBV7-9,TGTGCCAGCAGGGGGACAGTGTACAATGAGCAGTTCTTC,CASRGTVYNEQFF
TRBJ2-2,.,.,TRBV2,TGTGCCAGCAGTGAAACAGGGCGGGCCGGGGAGCTGTTTTTT,CASSETGRAGELFF
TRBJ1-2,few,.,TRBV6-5,TGTGCCAGCAGTACCACAGGTCTAGCTAACTATGGCTACACCTTC,CASSTTGLANYGYTF
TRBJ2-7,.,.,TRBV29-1,TGCAGCGTTGAGGCAGGGATCTCCTACGAGCAGTACTTC,CSVEAGISYEQYF
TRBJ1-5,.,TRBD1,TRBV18,TGTGCCAGCTCACCAGCGGACAGGGTCGCTAATCAGCCCCAGCATTTT,CASSPADRVANQPQHF
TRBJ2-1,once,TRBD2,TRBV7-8,TGTGCCAGCAGCATCAGCGGGAGCTCCTACAATGAGCAGTTCTTC,CASSISGSSYNEQFF
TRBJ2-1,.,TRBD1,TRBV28,TGTGCCAGCAGTTCCCGGGACAGGGGGCGCCATGAGCAGTTCTTC,CASSSRDRGRHEQFF
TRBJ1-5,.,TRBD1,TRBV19,TGTGCCAGTAGTATCGGGTGGGGGACAGGGGGTTTCGATCAGCCCCAGCATTTT,CASSIGWGTGGFDQPQHF
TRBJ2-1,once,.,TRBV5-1,TGCGCCAGCAGCTTGGAAAAGGGCAGGGATGAGCAGTTCTTC,CASSLEKGRDEQFF
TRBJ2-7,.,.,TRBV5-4,TGTGCCAGCAGCCCCGGGAATGTCTACGAGCAGTACTTC,CASSPGNVYEQYF
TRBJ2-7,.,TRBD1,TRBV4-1,TGCGCCAGCAGCATAAAGACAGGGGAAGGCGACGAGCAGTACTTC,CASSIKTGEGDEQYF
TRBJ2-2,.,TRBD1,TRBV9,TGTGCCAGCAGCGTAGCCCTCGACAGGGCAAACACCGGGGAGCTGTTTTTT,CASSVALDRANTGELFF
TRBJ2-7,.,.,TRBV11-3,TGTGCCAGCAGCTTAGATCTTGGGGAGATCTACCACGAGCAGTACTTC,CASSLDLGEIYHEQYF
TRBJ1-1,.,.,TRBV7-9,TGTGCCAGCAGCTTCGAAAACAGGGTAACTGAAGCTTTCTTT,CASSFENRVTEAFF